This T cell receptor (beta chain) stems from a study of blood T cell repertoires in COVID-19. Study summary: Nucleic acid was either cDNA or gDNA, and it came from T cells, B-cell-depleted T cells, or PBMCs.

Original processing notes: From reference gene primer amplification, estimates of nucleated cell counts were derived. Assay used: immunoSEQ multiplex PCR; TCRdb lists only in-frame clones, some missing. The DNA gave D and trimming, while V, J and clone size come from that table. Here the sample spans approximately 500,000 clones, roughly 87% being singletons. Germline V gene sequence: CDR1 LNHNV, CDR2 YYDKDF (reference sequence). Trimming pared 0 bases from V and 0 bases from J, leaving 15 bases between. This CDR3 contains 18 residues. In Seattle, patients joined the study during active infection and were tracked longitudinally.

The sequenced sample consisted of peripheral blood. The V and J genes are TRBV15 and TRBJ1-5, with D possibly TRBD1 on 5 matching bases. The TCR sequence derives from a man aged 18 to 29 with COVID-19, enrolled during active disease. CDR3 amino acids: CATSRDRGPGYSNQPQHF. The CDR3, as DNA: TGTGCCACCAGCAGAGATCGAGGTCCAGGGTATAGCAATCAGCCCCAGCATTTT.